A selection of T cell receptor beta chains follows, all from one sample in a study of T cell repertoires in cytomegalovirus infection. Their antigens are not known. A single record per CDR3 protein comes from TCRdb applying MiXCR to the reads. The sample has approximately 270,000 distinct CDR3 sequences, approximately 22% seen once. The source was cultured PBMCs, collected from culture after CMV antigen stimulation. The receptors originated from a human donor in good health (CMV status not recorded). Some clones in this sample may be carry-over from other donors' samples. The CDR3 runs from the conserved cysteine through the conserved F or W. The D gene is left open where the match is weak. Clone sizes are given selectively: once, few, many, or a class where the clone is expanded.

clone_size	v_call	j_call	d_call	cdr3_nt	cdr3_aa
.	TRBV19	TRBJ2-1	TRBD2	TGTGCCAGTAGAATTAGTGGGACTAGCGGAAATGAGCAGTTCTTC	CASRISGTSGNEQFF
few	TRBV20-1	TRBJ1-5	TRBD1	TGCAGTGCCGGCCGGGACAGAAGCAGAGATCAGCCCCAGCATTTT	CSAGRDRSRDQPQHF
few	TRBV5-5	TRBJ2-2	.	TGTGCCAGCAGCTTATGGGGAAACACCGGGGAGCTGTTTTTT	CASSLWGNTGELFF
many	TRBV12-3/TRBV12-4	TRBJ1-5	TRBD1	TGTGCCAGCAGACGGACAGGGGAGAGGAGCAATCAGCCCCAGCATTTT	CASRRTGERSNQPQHF
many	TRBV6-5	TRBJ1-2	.	TGTGCCAGCAGTTACTCGTCGATCCATTCTGGCTACACCTTC	CASSYSSIHSGYTF
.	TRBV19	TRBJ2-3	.	TGTGCCAGTAGCCAGACAGCCAGCACAGATACGCAGTATTTT	CASSQTASTDTQYF
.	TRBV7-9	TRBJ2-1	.	TGTGCCAGCAGCTTATCGGACGGAGCCGGAATGTCCTACAATGAGCAGTTCTTC	CASSLSDGAGMSYNEQFF
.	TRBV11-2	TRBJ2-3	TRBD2	TGTGCCAGCAGCTTTGCTAGCGGGAGGGGCACAGATACGCAGTATTTT	CASSFASGRGTDTQYF
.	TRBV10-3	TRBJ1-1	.	TGTGCCATCAGTGAGTCAAGTAAGAAGGGAAACACTGAAGCTTTCTTT	CAISESSKKGNTEAFF
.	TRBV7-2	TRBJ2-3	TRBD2	TGTGCCAGCAGCTTAGTGGGCGGGAGAGGAGCAGATACGCAGTATTTT	CASSLVGGRGADTQYF
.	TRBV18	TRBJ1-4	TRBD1	TGTGCCAGCTCACCACCGGACAGGGATTGGGAAAAACTGTTTTTT	CASSPPDRDWEKLFF
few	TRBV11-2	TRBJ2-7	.	TGTGCCAGCAGCTTTAACCGGCACCCCTACGAGCAGTACTTC	CASSFNRHPYEQYF
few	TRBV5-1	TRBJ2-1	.	TGCGCCAGCAGCTTACTAGCCAACAATGAGCAGTTCTTC	CASSLLANNEQFF
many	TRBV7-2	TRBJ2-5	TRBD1	TGTGCCAGCAGCAGCGGACAGGGAGGTTGGGAGACCCAGTACTTC	CASSSGQGGWETQYF
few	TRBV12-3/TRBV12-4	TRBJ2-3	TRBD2	TGTGCCAGCAGTTTAGGAGCGGGGGTCACAGATACGCAGTATTTT	CASSLGAGVTDTQYF
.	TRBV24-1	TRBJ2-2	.	TGTGCCACCAGTGATTTGCGAACAAACACCGGGGAGCTGTTTTTT	CATSDLRTNTGELFF
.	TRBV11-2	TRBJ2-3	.	TGTGCCAGCAGCCGAGTGGGCCCCTTAACAGTCACAGATACGCAGTATTTT	CASSRVGPLTVTDTQYF
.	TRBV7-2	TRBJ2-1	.	TGTGCCAGCAGCTTGACCGGGGGTGCTCCTGAGCAGTTCTTC	CASSLTGGAPEQFF
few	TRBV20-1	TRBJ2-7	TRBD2	TGCAGTGCTAGGCCAGGCGGACTAGCGGGAAGCGAGCAGTACTTC	CSARPGGLAGSEQYF
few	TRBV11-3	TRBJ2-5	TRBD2	TGTGCCAGCAGCCCCTCGGGAGGGGGTTCTCGAGAGACCCAGTACTTC	CASSPSGGGSRETQYF
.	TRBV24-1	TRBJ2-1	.	TGTGCCACCAGTGGTGGGATTAGCTCCTACAATGAGCAGTTCTTC	CATSGGISSYNEQFF
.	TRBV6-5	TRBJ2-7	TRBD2	TGTGCCAGCACCCCCGGCTACGGGAGGGCCGCCCCCTACGAGCAGTACTTC	CASTPGYGRAAPYEQYF
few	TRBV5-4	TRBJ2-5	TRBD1	TGTGCCAGCAGACGGACCGGGACAGCCGAAGAGACCCAGTACTTC	CASRRTGTAEETQYF
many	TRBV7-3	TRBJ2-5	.	TGTGCCAGCAGCCTAGACCGTGTCGCACAAGAGACCCAGTACTTC	CASSLDRVAQETQYF
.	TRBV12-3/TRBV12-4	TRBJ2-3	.	TGTGCCAGCAGTTGGGTCGGGTCTAGCACAGATACGCAGTATTTT	CASSWVGSSTDTQYF
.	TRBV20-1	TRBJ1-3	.	TGCAGTGCTAGAGAGGACGGCCGCTCTGGAAACACCATATATTTT	CSAREDGRSGNTIYF
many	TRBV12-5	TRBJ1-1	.	TGTGCTAGTGGCCGAGAGGGGGGCACTGAAGCTTTCTTT	CASGREGGTEAFF
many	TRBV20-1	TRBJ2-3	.	TGCAGTGCTAGATCCGGGACAGCGGGACTCCGCACAGATACGCAGTATTTT	CSARSGTAGLRTDTQYF
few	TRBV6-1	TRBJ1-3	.	TGTGCCAGCAGTCGCGGAGTGGGTGCATCTGGAAACACCATATATTTT	CASSRGVGASGNTIYF
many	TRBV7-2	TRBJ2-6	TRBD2	TGTGCCAGCAGCTTATCCCGGGGGGCTGGGGCCAACGTCCTGACTTTC	CASSLSRGAGANVLTF
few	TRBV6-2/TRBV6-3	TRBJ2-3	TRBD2	TGTGCCAGTGGCACTAGCGGCACAGATACGCAGTATTTT	CASGTSGTDTQYF
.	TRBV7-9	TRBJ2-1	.	TGTGCCAGCAGCTACTCCCGACAGGCTCTAGAGCAGTTCTTC	CASSYSRQALEQFF
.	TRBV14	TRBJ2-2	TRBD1	TGTGCCAGCAGCGGACAGGGATTCGGAATCGGGGAGCTGTTTTTT	CASSGQGFGIGELFF
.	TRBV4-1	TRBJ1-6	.	TGCGCCAGCAGCCAAGGGTTGACGGACGGCGTGTTTCGCCTCCACTTT	CASSQGLTDGVFRLHF
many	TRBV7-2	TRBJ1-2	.	TGTGCCAGCAGACGCCGGGCCCGCTATGGCTACACCTTC	CASRRRARYGYTF
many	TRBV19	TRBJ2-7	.	TGTGCCAGTAGCGTTCGGGGCGCGACCCCCTACGAGCAGTACTTC	CASSVRGATPYEQYF
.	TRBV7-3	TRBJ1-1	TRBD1	TGTGCCAGCAGCCCGACAGGGGGCTTAACTGAAGCTTTCTTT	CASSPTGGLTEAFF
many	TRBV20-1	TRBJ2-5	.	TGCAGTGCCGGCGGGTGGGAGACCCAGTACTTC	CSAGGWETQYF
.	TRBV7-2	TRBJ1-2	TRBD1	TGTGCCAGCAGACTAACAGGGGGCGATGGCTACACCTTC	CASRLTGGDGYTF
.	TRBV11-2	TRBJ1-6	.	TGTGCCAGCAGCTTAGCCCCGCGATCACCCCTCCACTTT	CASSLAPRSPLHF
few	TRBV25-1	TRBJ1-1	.	TGTGCCAGCACCCTGGGCGGGGACTTCTCTGAAGCTTTCTTT	CASTLGGDFSEAFF
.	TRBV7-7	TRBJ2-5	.	TGTGCCAGCAGCTTAGACTTTCGCGAGACCCAGTACTTC	CASSLDFRETQYF
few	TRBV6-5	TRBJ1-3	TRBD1	TGTGCCAGCATTAAAACAGGGGCTGGAAACACCATATATTTT	CASIKTGAGNTIYF
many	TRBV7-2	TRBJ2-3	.	TGTGCCAGCAGCTTAGCTGGGAGCCCCCGCACAGATACGCAGTATTTT	CASSLAGSPRTDTQYF
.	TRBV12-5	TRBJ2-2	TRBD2	TGTGCTAGTGGCTTAGGACTAGACACCGGGGAGCTGTTTTTT	CASGLGLDTGELFF
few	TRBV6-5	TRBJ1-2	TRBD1	TGTGCCAGCAGACCTACCACAGGGGGCTATGGCTACACCTTC	CASRPTTGGYGYTF
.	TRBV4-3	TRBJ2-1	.	TGCGCCAGCAGCCAAGTGGACCAACACAATGAGCAGTTCTTC	CASSQVDQHNEQFF
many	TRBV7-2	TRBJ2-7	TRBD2	TGTGCCAGCAGCTTAGTTAGGGCGGGAGAGGGGGAGCAGTACTTC	CASSLVRAGEGEQYF
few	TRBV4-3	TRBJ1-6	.	TGCGCCAGCAGCCAAGAGGGGGCATTAGATTCACCCCTCCACTTT	CASSQEGALDSPLHF